The 28 T cell receptor beta chains below all came from one sample that was sequenced in a study of blood T cell repertoires in COVID-19. Repertoires were generated with immunoSEQ multiplex PCR, while TCRdb's copy carries only in-frame clones and drops some. Seen here are roughly 500,000 clones, roughly 87% observed once, and the top ten hold around 0.92%. Sequencing input: peripheral blood. The receptors were gathered from a man younger than 35 with COVID-19, enrolled during active disease.

This chain connects TRBV7-9 to TRBJ1-1; D remains unclear. Germline lookup yields CDR1 SEHNR and CDR2 FQNEAQ (reference sequence). Trimming took off 6 bases at V and 5 bases at J, with 16 bases between the two ends. This CDR3 has 14 amino acids. In DNA, the CDR3 is TGTGCCAGCAGTCCCGGCCACGCGAGGACTGAAGCTTTCTTT. It specifies CASSPGHARTEAFF.

V usage is TRBV19 and J usage is TRBJ1-2; the match to TRBD1 covers 8 bases. The CDR3 sequence is 11 residues long. The germline V gene encodes CDR1 LNHDA and CDR2 SQIVND (reference sequence). J gave up 10 bases and V 6 bases, and 4 bases lay outside the gene matches. CDR3 in DNA: TGTGCCAGTAGGGACAGGGCAGCCTACACCTTC. The encoded protein is CASRDRAAYTF.

The V and J genes are TRBV12-3 or TRBV12-4 and TRBJ1-1; no clear D. V lost 2 bases to trimming and J lost 7 bases, with 8 bases between them. CDR3 length: 12 amino acids. CDR3 in amino acids: CASSLRGGEAFF. The CDR3 DNA reads TGTGCCAGCAGTTTAAGAGGAGGTGAAGCTTTCTTT.

The V gene is TRBV2, the J gene TRBJ2-3, with 9 bases lining up with TRBD1. The CDR3 has 15 residues. Germline CDR1 SNHLY, CDR2 FYNNEI. The trim removed 3 bases at V and 1 base at J, leaving 2 bases unmatched. CDR3 bases: TGTGCCAGCAGTGATTGGGACAGGGGCACAGATACGCAGTATTTT. Its protein product is CASSDWDRGTDTQYF.

J is TRBJ2-7 and V is TRBV5-8; D is ambiguous. The CDR3 is 12 amino acids. Germline values: CDR1 SGHTS, CDR2 YDEGEE. Trimming removed 2 bases from V and 3 bases from J, with 6 bases in between. The CDR3 is CASSFTNYEQYF. CDR3 sequence (DNA): TGTGCCAGCAGCTTCACTAACTACGAGCAGTACTTC.

This chain links TRBV4-2 with TRBJ2-1, with D perhaps TRBD1 (7 bases). Germline loops: CDR1 LGHNA, CDR2 YNFKEQ. V lost 4 bases, J lost 8 bases, and 12 bases lay in between. The CDR3 is made up of 13 amino acids. The CDR3 bases are TGTGCCAGCAGCCCCCGCAGGGGGGATGAGCAGTTCTTC. This sequence encodes CASSPRRGDEQFF.

The chain is built from TRBV18 and TRBJ1-3, with a tentative D call TRBD1 (5 bases). The V and J ends lost 0 bases and 2 bases respectively, with 8 bases between them. From germline, CDR1 is KGHSH and CDR2 LQKENI. This CDR3 is 15 amino acids long. CDR3: CASSPPQGTGNTIYF. The CDR3 region has the DNA TGTGCCAGCTCACCACCCCAGGGTACTGGAAACACCATATATTTT.

The chain is built from TRBV27 and TRBJ1-2, with 7 bases matching TRBD1. Germline-derived CDR1 and CDR2 are MNHEY and SMNVEV (reference sequence). The CDR3 extends over 12 amino acids. Trimming removed 6 bases from V and 14 bases from J; junction bases left unmatched: 12. In nucleotides, the CDR3 is TGTGCCAGCAGCCATATTCCGGGACAGCCAACCTTC. Amino acids: CASSHIPGQPTF.

This chain uses TRBV29-1 with TRBJ2-3; the match to TRBD1 covers 9 bases. Germline V gene sequence: CDR1 SQVTM, CDR2 ANQGSEA. Trimming removed 5 bases from V and 1 base from J; junction bases left unmatched: 4. The CDR3 totals 14 residues. DNA for the CDR3: TGCAGCGTTACCGGGACAGGGCGCACAGATACGCAGTATTTT. It is translated as CSVTGTGRTDTQYF.

The chain uses TRBV12-3 or TRBV12-4 and TRBJ2-3; D possibly corresponds to TRBD2 (7 bases). V was trimmed by 10 bases and J by 4 bases, leaving 15 bases between them. The CDR3 runs 13 residues. CDR3 region: CATTGGRADTQYF. Here the CDR3 DNA reads TGTGCCACCACGGGGGGCCGTGCAGATACGCAGTATTTT.

As concerns this clone: The same CDR3 can be traced to other DNA sequences in this sample. The chain recombines TRBV10-2 with TRBJ2-1, with D possibly matching TRBD2 (6 bases). The germline gives CDR1 WSHSY, CDR2 SAAADI. The CDR3 totals 15 residues. Trimming left V 6 bases short and J 1 base short, with 13 bases between. As DNA, the CDR3 is TGCGCCAGCAGCCCTGGGACTCCTTCCTACAATGAGCAGTTCTTC. Residues: CASSPGTPSYNEQFF.

This chain connects TRBV3-1 (or the pseudogene TRBV3-2) to TRBJ2-7; the D gene is possibly TRBD1 (6 bases). Trimming cost V 3 bases and J 2 bases, with 26 bases left between them. The CDR3 spans 19 residues. Looked up from germline, CDR1 is LGHDT and CDR2 is YNNKEL (reference sequence). CDR3 loop: CASSHTGSLSMTGTYEQYF. For the CDR3, the DNA is TGTGCCAGCAGCCACACCGGTTCGCTTTCTATGACAGGCACCTACGAGCAGTACTTC.

The V and J genes are TRBV11-2 and TRBJ2-1, with 10 bases matching TRBD2. This CDR3 spans 17 amino acids. The germline V gene encodes CDR1 SGHAT and CDR2 FQNNGV. With 0 bases clipped from V and 0 bases from J, the junction kept 2 bases outside the gene matches. For the CDR3, the DNA is TGTGCCAGCAGCTTAGAAGCTAGCGGGAGCTCCTACAATGAGCAGTTCTTC. This gives the protein CASSLEASGSSYNEQFF.

The V gene is TRBV5-1, the J gene TRBJ2-5, with D maybe TRBD2 (6 bases). V was shortened by 1 base and J by 5 bases, with 9 bases between the two germline ends. Germline V gene data show CDR1 as SGHRS and CDR2 as YFSETQ. The CDR3 contains 13 residues. The CDR3 DNA is TGCGCCAGCAGCTTGACGGGGGAGGAGACCCAGTACTTC. Protein: CASSLTGEETQYF.

This sequence joins TRBV14 and TRBJ2-7; a weak D match, TRBD1 (5 bases). Germline V gene lookup returns CDR1 SGHDN and CDR2 FVKESK. V was shortened by 4 bases and J by 5 bases, with 15 bases between the two germline ends. This CDR3 contains 14 residues. CDR3 sequence (DNA): TGTGCCAGCAGCCTCATTCAAGGGGCCCACGAGCAGTACTTC. Translating gives CASSLIQGAHEQYF.

This chain joins TRBV4-2 and TRBJ2-2; 10 bases fit TRBD2. Germline CDR1 reads LGHNA; CDR2 reads YNFKEQ. CDR3 length: 16 amino acids. Trimming at V came to 4 bases and at J to 8 bases, leaving 10 bases not matched to a gene. The CDR3 sequence is CASSPSSGGELGELFF. The CDR3, as DNA: TGTGCCAGCAGCCCCTCTAGCGGGGGCGAATTGGGGGAGCTGTTTTTT.

The chain couples TRBV18 to TRBJ1-6; 8 nucleotides line up with TRBD1. Germline V gene sequence: CDR1 KGHSH, CDR2 LQKENI. The CDR3 totals 16 residues. J lost 7 bases, V lost 3 bases, and 8 bases had no gene match. CDR3 protein: CASSPETGVFNSPLHF. The CDR3 DNA reads TGTGCCAGCTCACCGGAGACAGGGGTATTCAATTCACCCCTCCACTTT.

About this clone itself: The junction differs from germline at one of its ends, possibly a read error. This chain uses TRBV7-7 with TRBJ2-5, with D possibly matching TRBD1 (6 bases). Germline V gene sequence: CDR1 SSHAT, CDR2 FNYEAQ (reference sequence). CDR3 length equals 15 residues. The DNA for the CDR3 is TGTGCTAGCAGCTTAGAAACAGGGATCCAAGAGACCCAGTACTTC. It specifies CASSLETGIQETQYF.

V gene TRBV15 combines with J gene TRBJ1-6, with 8 bases matching TRBD1. The trim removed 4 bases at V and 10 bases at J, leaving 6 bases unmatched. CDR1 and CDR2 (germline): LNHNV, YYDKDF (reference sequence). CDR3 length: 14 amino acids. CDR3 nucleotides: TGTGCCACCAGCACAAGGACAGGGCCATCACCCCTCCACTTT. This encodes CATSTRTGPSPLHF.

The chain combines TRBV10-3 with TRBJ1-2; D not certain. The V end was cut by 9 bases, the J end by 7 bases, with 12 bases between. CDR1 ENHRY and CDR2 SYGVKD come from the germline V gene. The CDR3 contains 11 residues. CDR3 sequence (DNA): TGTGCCATTACGCCAGCGGGTGGCTACACCTTC. Encoded protein: CAITPAGGYTF.

V and J are TRBV7-9 and TRBJ1-2; D unclear. The CDR3 extends over 14 amino acids. Trimming took 1 base from V and 4 from J, leaving 10 bases between them. In germline, CDR1 is SEHNR, CDR2 FQNEAQ (reference sequence). CDR3 coding DNA: TGTGCCAGCAGCTTAGATTTTAACAGCTATGGCTACACCTTC. Translating gives CASSLDFNSYGYTF.

The J gene is TRBJ2-5, the V gene TRBV29-1; maybe TRBD2 (6 bases). This CDR3 is built from 13 residues. V dropped 7 bases and J dropped 3 bases, with 15 bases sitting between them. The germline gives CDR1 SQVTM, CDR2 ANQGSEA. For the CDR3, the DNA is TGCAGCGGGGCCGGGACTGTAGAAGAGACCCAGTACTTC. Protein: CSGAGTVEETQYF.

The chain recombines TRBV5-4 with TRBJ2-1; D is possibly TRBD1 (6 bases). From germline, CDR1 is SGHNT and CDR2 YYREEE (reference sequence). This CDR3 has 14 residues. Trimming removed 2 bases at V and 2 bases at J, with 8 bases between. CDR3 nucleotide sequence: TGTGCCAGCAGCTTCCGGACAGCCTACAATGAGCAGTTCTTC. It codes for CASSFRTAYNEQFF.

The chain combines TRBV27 with TRBJ2-7; 7 nucleotides agree with TRBD1. Germline V gives CDR1 MNHEY, CDR2 SMNVEV (reference sequence). Losses at the gene ends were 4 bases for V and 6 bases for J; bases not matched to a gene: 12. This CDR3 comprises 15 residues. CDR3 loop: CASSYSLGRGSEQYF. The DNA of the CDR3 is TGTGCCAGCAGTTACAGCTTGGGCAGGGGGAGCGAGCAGTACTTC.

This chain uses TRBV20-1 with TRBJ1-1; the D is unclear. V gave up 3 bases and J gave up 7 bases, with 9 bases separating them. Germline CDR1 and CDR2: DFQATT and SNEGSKA (reference sequence). CDR3 length equals 11 residues. CDR3 coding DNA: TGCAGTGCTAGGGCGGGGTTTGAAGCTTTCTTT. Its protein product is CSARAGFEAFF.

This chain connects TRBV27 to TRBJ2-3; tentatively, D is TRBD1 (6 bases). V was clipped by 0 bases and J by 6 bases, with 13 bases between them. Germline V gene data show CDR1 as MNHEY and CDR2 as SMNVEV (reference sequence). The CDR3 covers 15 residues. DNA of the CDR3: TGTGCCAGCAGTTTATCAACCAGGGGCGGGGATACGCAGTATTTT. This encodes CASSLSTRGGDTQYF.

A remark on this clone: Other DNA sequences in this specimen translate into the identical CDR3. This chain connects TRBV5-1 to TRBJ2-7; 11 bases fit TRBD1. The CDR3 length is 14 residues. V gave up 4 bases and J gave up 4 bases; unmatched junction bases: 4. Germline V lookup: CDR1 SGHRS, CDR2 YFSETQ. Here the CDR3 DNA reads TGCGCCAGCAGCGAAGGACAGGGGGCTTACGAGCAGTACTTC. Protein product: CASSEGQGAYEQYF.

The chain is built from TRBV2 and TRBJ2-7, with TRBD2 as a possible D gene (6 bases). Germline V lookup: CDR1 SNHLY, CDR2 FYNNEI. Trimming removed 9 bases from V and 0 bases from J, with 15 bases in between. This CDR3 region has 14 residues. CDR3 in amino acids: CASIGGSGSYEQYF. As DNA, the CDR3 is TGTGCCAGTATAGGAGGGTCGGGCTCCTACGAGCAGTACTTC. The full variable domain, completed using reference TRBV2 and TRBJ2-7, is EPEVTQTPSHQVTQMGQEVILRCVPISNHLYFYWYRQILGQKVEFLVSFYNNEISEKSEIFDDQFSVERPDGSNFTLKIRSTKLEDSAMYFCASIGGSGSYEQYFGPGTRLTVT.